Shown below are 20 T cell receptor beta chains from a single sample sequenced in a study of blood T cell repertoires in COVID-19. Some clones are missing from TCRdb's copy, which holds only in-frame ones; the method was immunoSEQ multiplex PCR. The sample has around 110,000 clones, 83% seen once. The specimen sequenced was peripheral blood. The receptors originated from a man aged 30-40 years with acute or convalescent COVID-19.

This rearrangement joins TRBV11-3 to TRBJ2-1; 11 positions match TRBD1. Unmatched junction bases numbered 5, after V lost 5 bases and J lost 8 bases. Germline V CDR1 and CDR2: SGHNT, YENEEA. The CDR3 runs 14 residues. Here the CDR3 DNA reads TGTGCCAGCAGCAGGACAGGGGGCCGAGATGAGCAGTTCTTC. Protein: CASSRTGGRDEQFF. Variable domain in full (rest from reference TRBV11-3 and TRBJ2-1): EAGVVQSPRYKIIEKKQPVAFWCNPISGHNTLYWYLQNLGQGPELLIRYENEEAVDDSQLPKDRFSAERLKGVDSTLKIQPAELGDSAVYLCASSRTGGRDEQFFGPGTRLTVL.

Turning to this clone: The same CDR3 arises from other DNA sequences in this sample as well. This chain uses TRBV6-2 or TRBV6-3 with TRBJ1-1; D remains unclear. V lost 2 bases, J lost 1 base, and 5 bases lay in between. The CDR3 runs 13 residues. CDR1 and CDR2 (germline): MNHEY, SVGEGT. Here the CDR3 DNA reads TGTGCCAGCAGTTACACCGGGAACACTGAAGCTTTCTTT. It specifies CASSYTGNTEAFF.

The V gene is TRBV2, the J gene TRBJ2-3, with 10 bases that match TRBD2. This CDR3 spans 17 amino acids. Looked up from germline, CDR1 is SNHLY and CDR2 is FYNNEI. The V segment lost 6 bases and the J segment 0 bases; nucleotides outside the gene matches: 9. The CDR3 DNA reads as TGTGCCAGCAGGCGACTAGCGGGCATGACCAGCACAGATACGCAGTATTTT. Its translation is CASRRLAGMTSTDTQYF.

V gene TRBV9 combines with J gene TRBJ2-1; TRBD1 is a possible D gene (6 bases). The CDR3 runs to 15 residues. Germline assignment: CDR1 SGDLS and CDR2 YYNGEE. Trimming removed 0 bases at V and 5 bases at J, with 12 bases between. CDR3 in DNA: TGTGCCAGCAGCGTAGAGGCAGGGGCCAACAATGAGCAGTTCTTC. Translation: CASSVEAGANNEQFF.

This clone has more than one count but fewer than ten. The V call is TRBV27, the J call TRBJ2-7; the D gene is possibly TRBD1 (5 bases). CDR3 size: 14 residues. Trimming left V 3 bases short and J 5 bases short, with 14 bases between. CDR1 and CDR2 (germline): MNHEY, SMNVEV (reference sequence). The CDR3 DNA follows: TGTGCCAGCAGTTTTGGTGGCAGGGCTGACGAGCAGTACTTC. Its translation is CASSFGGRADEQYF.

The chain couples TRBV3-1 (or the pseudogene TRBV3-2) to TRBJ1-3, with a weak D call TRBD1 (6 bases). Trimming stripped 1 base from V and 3 bases from J, with 7 bases between. This CDR3 is 14 amino acids long. Germline V CDR1 and CDR2: LGHDT, YNNKEL (reference sequence). In DNA form, the CDR3 reads TGTGCCAGCAGCCAAGGGACAGATGGAAACACCATATATTTT. Its translation is CASSQGTDGNTIYF.

The chain links TRBV19 to TRBJ1-1; TRBD1 matches at 7 bases. Germline CDR1 and CDR2: LNHDA and SQIVND (reference sequence). V lost 4 bases and J lost 1; bases outside the gene matches: 0. This CDR3 is 13 amino acids long. The CDR3 loop reads CASSRDRNTEAFF. CDR3 nucleotides: TGTGCCAGTAGTAGGGACAGGAACACTGAAGCTTTCTTT.

This chain uses TRBV5-4 with TRBJ1-2, with a possible D match to TRBD1 (5 bases). Trimming pared 3 bases from V and 12 bases from J, leaving 15 bases between. CDR1 SGHNT and CDR2 YYREEE come from the germline V gene (reference sequence). This CDR3 has 12 residues. CDR3 sequence reads: CASSSYVGADTF. In DNA, the CDR3 is TGTGCCAGCAGCTCTTATGTTGGGGCTGACACCTTC.

The rearrangement joins TRBV19 to TRBJ1-3; D perhaps matches TRBD1 (5 bases). V was trimmed by 10 bases and J by 2 bases, leaving 12 bases between them. Germline assignment: CDR1 LNHDA and CDR2 SQIVND (reference sequence). This CDR3 is built from 13 residues. The CDR3 region is CATNTGAGNTIYF. The CDR3 DNA reads TGTGCCACCAATACAGGCGCTGGAAACACCATATATTTT.

This sequence joins TRBV21-1 and TRBJ2-7; no check of the table's D call, TRBD2, against the DNA was made. TRBV21-1 is labeled a pseudogene. The CDR3 sequence is 13 residues long. Written as DNA, the CDR3 is TGTGCCAGCAGCCCCCGGTTCTACTACGAGCAGTACGTC. It yields the protein CASSPRFYYEQYV.

The gene calls are TRBV27 and TRBJ1-2, with 7 bases identical to TRBD1. This CDR3 is 14 amino acids long. The J segment lost 8 bases and the V segment lost 6 bases, leaving 12 bases of the junction unmatched. The germline V gene has CDR1 MNHEY and CDR2 SMNVEV (reference sequence). The CDR3 region is CASSYRQGHGGYTF. In DNA form, the CDR3 reads TGTGCCAGCAGCTACCGACAGGGCCATGGCGGCTACACCTTC.

The V and J genes are TRBV6-5 and TRBJ2-6; unclear D gene. V was shortened by 2 bases and J by 1 base, with 6 bases between the two germline ends. The CDR3 sequence is 15 residues long. CDR1 MNHEY and CDR2 SVGAGI come from the germline V gene. The CDR3 is CASSYVGSGANVLTF. The CDR3 DNA follows: TGTGCCAGCAGTTACGTCGGGTCTGGGGCCAACGTCCTGACTTTC.

The chain joins TRBV7-9 to TRBJ1-2; a possible D gene is TRBD1 (5 bases). The germline V gene encodes CDR1 SEHNR and CDR2 FQNEAQ (reference sequence). V was trimmed by 3 bases and J by 5 bases, leaving 25 bases between them. The CDR3 has 18 residues. The CDR3 region is CASSLFPRDGEVVYGYTF. The CDR3 DNA follows: TGTGCCAGCAGCTTGTTCCCCAGGGATGGGGAAGTAGTGTATGGCTACACCTTC.

J is TRBJ2-6 and V is TRBV19; 8 nucleotides align to TRBD1. Germline CDR1 is LNHDA and CDR2 is SQIVND (reference sequence). CDR3 size: 18 residues. J lost 0 bases, V lost 4 bases, and 8 bases had no gene match. The CDR3, as DNA: TGTGCCAGTAGTACTCGGACAGGGAGTGGCTCTGGGGCCAACGTCCTGACTTTC. As protein: CASSTRTGSGSGANVLTF.

J is TRBJ2-1 and V is TRBV9, with 11 bases fitting TRBD2. The CDR3 length is 15 residues. Losses at the gene ends were 4 bases for V and 7 bases for J; bases not matched to a gene: 7. Germline CDR1 SGDLS, CDR2 YYNGEE. In DNA form, the CDR3 reads TGTGCCAGCAGCCAAGGGAGACTAGCGGGAAATGAGCAGTTCTTC. Its protein is CASSQGRLAGNEQFF.

The chain has TRBV2 and TRBJ1-2; TRBD1 aligns across 7 bases. The CDR3 loop spans 13 amino acids. V lost 4 bases and J lost 6; bases outside the gene matches: 5. The V gene's germline CDR1 is SNHLY and CDR2 FYNNEI. This CDR3 is CASSGDSRDGYTF. In nucleotides, the CDR3 is TGTGCCAGCAGTGGGGACAGTCGGGATGGCTACACCTTC.

The gene calls are TRBV30 and TRBJ1-6; D possibly corresponds to TRBD1 (5 bases). Germline CDR1 GTSNPN, CDR2 SVGIG (reference sequence). CDR3 length: 14 residues. V gave up 2 bases and J gave up 3 bases, with 8 bases separating them. CDR3: CAWSTGGYNSPLHF. The DNA for the CDR3 is TGTGCCTGGAGTACGGGGGGCTATAATTCACCCCTCCACTTT.

The chain uses TRBV14 and TRBJ2-5, with a tentative D call TRBD2 (5 bases). Germline V lookup: CDR1 SGHDN, CDR2 FVKESK. CDR3 length: 13 residues. V was trimmed by 3 bases and J by 5 bases, leaving 10 bases between them. The CDR3: CASSHLAGETQYF. The CDR3 nucleotides are TGTGCCAGCAGCCACCTAGCCGGGGAGACCCAGTACTTC.

The gene calls are TRBV18 and TRBJ2-5, with 8 nucleotides matching TRBD2. The CDR3 covers 13 residues. Trimming removed 3 bases from V and 4 bases from J; junction bases left unmatched: 1. Germline V gene lookup returns CDR1 KGHSH and CDR2 LQKENI. CDR3 amino acids: CASSPGRAETQYF. The CDR3 coding sequence is TGTGCCAGCTCACCCGGGAGGGCAGAGACCCAGTACTTC.

V is TRBV5-4 and J is TRBJ2-2; 9 nucleotides line up with TRBD2. The CDR3 runs to 16 residues. J gave up 4 bases and V 2 bases, and 6 bases lay outside the gene matches. Germline V gene data show CDR1 as SGHNT and CDR2 as YYREEE (reference sequence). The CDR3 spells CASSFGGGASTGELFF. CDR3 coding DNA: TGTGCCAGCAGCTTCGGCGGGGGGGCGAGCACCGGGGAGCTGTTTTTT.